The TCR beta chain described here comes from a study of vaccination and CD4 T cells after COVID-19. On this clonotype itself: Its specificity is not known.

Regarding treatment: approximately nine-day PBMC culture with coronavirus spike peptide pools or control peptides (ViraFEST assay). The study sequenced cultured CD4+ T cell DNA using the Oncomine TCR Beta short-read assay. TCRdb re-derived calls from the PCR reads in MiXCR, one entry per CDR3 protein. This sample has under 15,000 distinct CDR3 sequences, with 50% found just once. With 6 bases clipped from V and 2 bases from J, the junction kept 19 bases outside the gene matches. CDR3 length: 21 amino acids. The clonotype comes from a human donor who had recovered from COVID-19. The V call is TRBV12-3 or TRBV12-4, the J call TRBJ2-6, with 10 bases lining up with TRBD1. Sequences were obtained from CD4+ T cells from blood, cultured in vitro. CDR3 in DNA: TGTGCCAGCAGCCGAACCGACAGGGGGCTTAATCGTAATACTGGGGCCAACGTCCTGACTTTC. It yields the protein CASSRTDRGLNRNTGANVLTF.